This TCR beta chain was sequenced for a study of shared clonotypes between healthy human individuals. At the level of the study: A few men and two women, aged 18 to 49, were donors. Study-level results: Sampling used blood alone; tissue repertoires probably differ. Owing to a small donor count, the genetic and exposure-history diversity represented was limited.

Sequencing used immunoSEQ multiplex PCR; TCRdb keeps in-frame clones, though not all of them. The repertoire holds around 600,000 clones, with roughly 98% as singletons. Comments on this clone: Its specificity is not known.

As defined, naive CD8 cells were CD45RO-negative and positively selected for CCR7, with terminally differentiated effector memory CD45RA+ cells excluded. V gave up 4 bases and J gave up 2 bases; unmatched junction bases: 19. CDR3 length equals 19 residues. Germline assignment: CDR1 SEHNR and CDR2 FQNEAQ (reference sequence). The sequence derives from a man aged 25-40 years in good health. Sequencing input: naive CD8+ T cells sorted from blood. The genes are TRBV7-9 and TRBJ1-2; 7 bases are a match to TRBD1. CDR3: CASSSTTGYTDNWNYGYTF. The CDR3 coding sequence is TGTGCCAGCAGCTCCACGACAGGGTATACGGATAACTGGAACTATGGCTACACCTTC.